The T cell receptor (beta chain) described here comes from a study of blood T cells in healthy people across ages. For the second PCR, which ran for about 6 to 11 cycles, a sample-barcoded 5' primer and a J-beta primer mix were used. The yield of each sample was at least 3 million CDR3-containing paired-end reads. MiXCR, applied by TCRdb to the 5' RACE reads, yields one record per CDR3 protein. The sample lists roughly 800,000 distinct CDR3 sequences, under 30% occurring once. This clonotype has a handful of counts. Its target is unknown. One end of the junction is discordant with germline, which a read error may explain. Whole-study results and caveats: As age increased, TCR beta diversity per million T cells fell in a roughly linear fashion.

CDR1 and CDR2 (germline): SEHNR, FQNEAQ (reference sequence). The CDR3 extends over 17 amino acids. The sample also formed part of further work on T cells of mothers and their children.

The sequenced material came from blood. This clonotype was sampled from a boy between 10 and 17 years old in good health. This chain connects TRBV7-9 to TRBJ1-1; 8 bases line up with TRBD1. Written as DNA, the CDR3 is TGTGCCAGCAGCTTACGGAGACAGGGGATTGCGAACACTGAAGCTCTCTTT. Amino acid sequence: CASSLRRQGIANTEALF.